This T cell receptor beta chain was identified in a study of tumor-infiltrating lymphocytes in localized non-small cell lung cancer. Generated by immunoSEQ multiplex PCR, the TCRdb table keeps only in-frame clones and is missing some. The sample has approximately 17,000 clones, 70% to 75% seen once. The CDR3 is 12 amino acids in total, end residues counted. CDR1 and CDR2 (germline): SGHKS, YYEKEE (reference sequence). With respect to this clone: No conserved phenylalanine or tryptophan is present at the end of the CDR3, so a read error is the likely explanation. The limits of the CDR3 on the DNA are not certain, so only TCRdb's listed CDR3 is given.

The genes are TRBV5-5 and TRBJ1-2; the DNA was not compared with TRBD1, the D call given in the table. Sequencing was carried out using lung tumor tissue. The source of this sequence is a human donor with non-small cell lung cancer. CDR3 protein: CASSPSNGQLSL.